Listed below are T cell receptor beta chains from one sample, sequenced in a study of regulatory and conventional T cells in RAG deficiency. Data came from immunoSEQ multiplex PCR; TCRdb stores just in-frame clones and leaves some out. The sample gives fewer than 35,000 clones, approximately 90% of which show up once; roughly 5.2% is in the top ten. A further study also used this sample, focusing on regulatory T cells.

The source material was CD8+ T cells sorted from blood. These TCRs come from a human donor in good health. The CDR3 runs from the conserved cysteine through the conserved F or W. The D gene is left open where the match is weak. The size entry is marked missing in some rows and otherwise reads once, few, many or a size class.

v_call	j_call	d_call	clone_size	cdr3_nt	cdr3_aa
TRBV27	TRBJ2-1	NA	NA	TGTGCCAGCAGTTTGACGGGAAGCTACAATGAGCAGTTCTTC	CASSLTGSYNEQFF
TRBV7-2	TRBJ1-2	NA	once	TGTGCCAGCAGCTTAGCGGGGGCTAACTATGGCTACACCTTC	CASSLAGANYGYTF
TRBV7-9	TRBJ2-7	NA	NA	TGTGCCAGCAGCTTGGATAACGAGCAGTACTTC	CASSLDNEQYF
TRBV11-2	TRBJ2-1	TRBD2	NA	TGTGCCAGCAGCTTAGATGCGGGGGGGGCGAATGAGCAGTTCTTC	CASSLDAGGANEQFF
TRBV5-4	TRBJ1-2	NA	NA	TGTGCCAGCAGCCTGATCCCGGACTGGAGCGATGGCTACACCTTC	CASSLIPDWSDGYTF
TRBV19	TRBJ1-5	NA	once	TGTGCCAGTAGGAGAGGGGGGAATCAGCCCCAGCATTTT	CASRRGGNQPQHF
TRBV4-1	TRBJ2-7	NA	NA	TGCGCCAGCAGCCAAGATTCGAGGGAGCAGTACTTC	CASSQDSREQYF
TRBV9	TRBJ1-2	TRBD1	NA	TGTGCCAGCAGCCTGACCCCGGGACAGGGGGCCGATGGCTACACCTTC	CASSLTPGQGADGYTF
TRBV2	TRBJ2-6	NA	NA	TGTGCCAGCAGGCAGGGAGGAACGGGGGCTCTCTCTGGGGCCAACGTCCTGACTTTC	CASRQGGTGALSGANVLTF
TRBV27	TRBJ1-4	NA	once	TGTGCCAGCAGTTTATTTTCAGGCGCTAATGAAAAACTGTTTTTT	CASSLFSGANEKLFF
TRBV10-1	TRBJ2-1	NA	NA	TGCGCCAGCAGTTCCTCCCGGGGAACGACCTACAATGAGCAGTTCTTC	CASSSSRGTTYNEQFF
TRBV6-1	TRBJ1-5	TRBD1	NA	TGTGCCAGCAGTGAATTGGACAGGGGGGATCAGCCCCAGCATTTT	CASSELDRGDQPQHF
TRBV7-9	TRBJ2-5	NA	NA	TGTGCCAGCAGCCGAACCCCCGGTGAGACCCAGTACTTC	CASSRTPGETQYF
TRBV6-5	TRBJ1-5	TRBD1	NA	TGTGCCAGCAGTCCCGGGACAGAAAATCAGCCCCAGCATTTT	CASSPGTENQPQHF
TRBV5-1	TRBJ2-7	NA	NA	TGCGCCAGCAGCTTGGTCGGGGACTACGAGCAGTACTTC	CASSLVGDYEQYF
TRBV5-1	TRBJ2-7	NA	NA	TGCGCCAGCAGCTTGAATATGGAGGGACAGTTACTTACGACCTACGAGCAGTACTTC	CASSLNMEGQLLTTYEQYF
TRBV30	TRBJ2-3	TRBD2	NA	TGTGCCTGGAGTTTCGGGCGGGGACTAGCGGTCACAGATACGCAGTATTTT	CAWSFGRGLAVTDTQYF
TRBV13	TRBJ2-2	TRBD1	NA	TGTGCCAGCAGAGGGGGCCAGGCCGGGGAGCTGTTTTTT	CASRGGQAGELFF
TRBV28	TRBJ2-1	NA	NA	TGTGCCAGCAGAGCGGGGACAAATGAGCAGCTCTTC	CASRAGTNEQLF
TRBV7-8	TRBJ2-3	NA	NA	TGTGCCAGCAGCTTAGAATTGGGGCAGACAGATACGCAGTATTTT	CASSLELGQTDTQYF
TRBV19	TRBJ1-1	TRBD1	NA	TGTGCCAGTACCCCGGGACAGGGGCCCACTGAAGCTTTCTTT	CASTPGQGPTEAFF
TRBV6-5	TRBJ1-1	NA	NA	TGTGCCAGCAGTTACTCGAAAGCGAACACTGAAGCTTTCTTT	CASSYSKANTEAFF